These 27 T cell receptor beta chains originate from one sample sequenced in a study of cytomegalovirus exposure and HLA in healthy donors. Researchers ran the PCR with 60 Vbeta and 13 Jbeta primers. Profiled with immunoSEQ multiplex PCR; TCRdb holds only in-frame clones, not every one. Found here are 180,000 or so clones, roughly 73% of them singletons; the top ten hold about 2.9%. The specimen sequenced was PBMCs. These receptors originate from a female donor in good health and CMV-seronegative.

The CDR3 region is CASSLPGAGYGYTF. CDR3 coding DNA: TGTGCCAGCAGCTTACCGGGAGCAGGGTATGGCTACACCTTC. V gene TRBV7-9 combines with J gene TRBJ1-2, with D perhaps TRBD1 (5 bases). CDR1 and CDR2 from the germline V gene are SEHNR and FQNEAQ (reference sequence). V lost 2 bases to trimming and J lost 5 bases, with 12 bases between them. This CDR3 is 14 amino acids long.

This clone was found a few times. The chain is built from TRBV30 and TRBJ2-5; 7 nucleotides agree with TRBD2. Near its end, the DNA agrees better with TRBJ2-7, so the J call may be wrong. Per germline, CDR1 GTSNPN and CDR2 SVGIG (reference sequence). The CDR3 runs 13 residues. The CDR3 sequence: CAWSQSGVVEQYF. The CDR3 coding sequence is TGTGCCTGGAGTCAGAGCGGGGTCGTCGAGCAGTACTTC.

V is TRBV5-1 and J is TRBJ2-7; 9 bases are a match to TRBD1. J gave up 11 bases and V 3 bases, and 6 bases lay outside the gene matches. Germline CDR1 and CDR2: SGHRS and YFSETQ. The CDR3 is 12 amino acids. The CDR3 sequence: CASSSTGGNEYF. The CDR3 DNA follows: TGCGCCAGCAGCTCGACAGGGGGAAATGAGTACTTC.

This chain links TRBV10-3 with TRBJ2-1; TRBD2 aligns across 9 bases. CDR1 and CDR2 from the germline V gene are ENHRY and SYGVKD. CDR3 length: 15 residues. Losses at the gene ends were 1 base for V and 8 bases for J; bases not matched to a gene: 6. Here the CDR3 reads CAISELSGRIDEQFF. CDR3 in DNA: TGTGCCATCAGTGAGTTGAGCGGGAGGATCGATGAGCAGTTCTTC.

Concerning this clone: Mismatch with germline at one junction end may stem from a read error. The rearrangement uses TRBV11-1 and TRBJ2-1, with D possibly TRBD2 on 6 matching bases. The CDR3 runs to 14 residues. Germline CDR1 and CDR2: SGHAT and FQDESV (reference sequence). The CDR3 DNA sequence: TGTGCCAGCAGCTCCCGAGCTGGGGGGTCCGGGGCGGTCTTC. As protein: CASSSRAGGSGAVF.

This clone was seen only once. The rearrangement links TRBV6-5 to TRBJ1-2; weak D call: TRBD1 (5 bases). V shed 0 bases and J shed 8 bases, with 19 bases lying between them. Germline V gene sequence: CDR1 MNHEY, CDR2 SVGAGI. This CDR3 is 16 amino acids long. CDR3 DNA: TGTGCCAGCAGTTACTCTTTGCGGGGCAGGGCGGGCGGCTACACCTTC. As protein: CASSYSLRGRAGGYTF.

The V call is TRBV5-1, the J call TRBJ2-7; TRBD2 agrees at 9 bases. Trimming took 0 bases from V and 6 from J; bases not matched to a gene: 1. This CDR3 is built from 13 residues. CDR1 and CDR2 (germline): SGHRS, YFSETQ. The CDR3 DNA sequence: TGCGCCAGCAGCTTGGGGCGGGAGGGCGAGCAGTACTTC. Translating gives CASSLGREGEQYF.

The chain has TRBV6-6 and TRBJ1-1; 7 bases match TRBD1. The germline V gene has CDR1 MNHNY and CDR2 SVGAGI (reference sequence). J lost 7 bases, V lost 5 bases, and 10 bases had no gene match. This CDR3 has 14 amino acids. The CDR3, as DNA: TGTGCCAGCAGTGTCCGGACAGGCATAAGTGAAGCTTTCTTT. Its protein product is CASSVRTGISEAFF.

The sample holds a few counts of this clone. The chain uses TRBV16 and TRBJ1-2; 7 bases match TRBD1. Germline lookup yields CDR1 KGHSY and CDR2 FQNENV. This CDR3 has 16 amino acids. V dropped 4 bases and J dropped 0; count of bases not matched to a gene: 8. In DNA, the CDR3 is TGTGCCAGCAGCCCGGACAGGATCCTAGCTAACTATGGCTACACCTTC. It encodes CASSPDRILANYGYTF.

The chain couples TRBV2 to TRBJ1-1, with a possible D match to TRBD1 (6 bases). Deletions cut 7 bases from V and 1 base from J, with 7 bases between. CDR3 length: 12 residues. In germline, CDR1 is SNHLY, CDR2 FYNNEI. The CDR3: CASTTGNTEAFF. In DNA form, the CDR3 reads TGTGCCAGCACGACAGGGAACACTGAAGCTTTCTTT.

This clone occurred a few times. The rearrangement joins TRBV29-1 to TRBJ2-7, with D unclear. Germline V gives CDR1 SQVTM, CDR2 ANQGSEA. There are 13 residues in the CDR3. V was shortened by 5 bases and J by 0 bases, with 11 bases between the two germline ends. CDR3 sequence: CSVSFVSSYEQYF. DNA of the CDR3: TGCAGCGTTTCGTTTGTGAGCTCCTACGAGCAGTACTTC.

The chain couples TRBV7-2 to TRBJ1-2; a possible D gene is TRBD1 (5 bases). Trimming left V 7 bases short and J 2 bases short, with 17 bases between. The germline V gene has CDR1 SGHTA and CDR2 FQGNSA. The CDR3 is made up of 15 amino acids. The CDR3 DNA reads TGTGCCAGCACCCCCCCGGCAGGGCGGAACTATGGCTACACCTTC. It encodes CASTPPAGRNYGYTF.

The chain carries TRBV6-6 and TRBJ2-3; D gene uncertain. Trimming removed 2 bases from V and 4 bases from J, with 10 bases in between. The CDR3 sequence is 14 residues long. CDR1 and CDR2 (germline): MNHNY, SVGAGI (reference sequence). The CDR3 loop is CASSYPGNSDTQYF. The CDR3 bases are TGTGCCAGCAGTTACCCCGGTAATTCAGATACGCAGTATTTT.

This clone has only one observation. A read error may produce the germline difference seen at one junction end. The V and J genes are TRBV7-9 and TRBJ2-3; 11 bases are shared with TRBD2. CDR1 and CDR2 from the germline V gene are SEHNR and FQNEAQ (reference sequence). There are 15 residues in the CDR3. The CDR3 protein is CASSVAGGSTDTQYF. The CDR3, as DNA: TGTGCCAGCAGCGTAGCGGGGGGGAGCACAGATACGCAGTATTTT.

The sample holds one count of this clone. The chain couples TRBV19 to TRBJ1-1, with D unclear. Germline lookup yields CDR1 LNHDA and CDR2 SQIVND (reference sequence). V gave up 0 bases and J gave up 5 bases, with 7 bases separating them. The CDR3 runs to 13 residues. The CDR3 here is CASSIERRTEAFF. Written as DNA, the CDR3 is TGTGCCAGTAGTATAGAAAGGAGAACTGAAGCTTTCTTT. The full variable domain, its missing parts supplied by reference TRBV19 and TRBJ1-1, is DGGITQSPKYLFRKEGQNVTLSCEQNLNHDAMYWYRQDPGQGLRLIYYSQIVNDFQKGDIAEGYSVSREKKESFPLTVTSAQKNPTAFYLCASSIERRTEAFFGQGTRLTVV.

CDR3 sequence reads: CASSPQGDEQFF. Written as DNA, the CDR3 is TGTGCCAGCAGCCCCCAGGGGGATGAGCAGTTCTTC. J is TRBJ2-1 and V is TRBV6-1, with TRBD1 identical over 7 bases. CDR1 is MNHNS and CDR2 is SASEGT in the germline V gene. The CDR3 sequence is 12 residues long. J lost 8 bases, V lost 6 bases, and 4 bases had no gene match.

The rearrangement joins TRBV27 to TRBJ2-2; no clear D gene. CDR3 size: 13 residues. Trimming cost V 3 bases and J 4 bases, with 6 bases left between them. In germline, CDR1 is MNHEY, CDR2 SMNVEV (reference sequence). The CDR3 coding sequence is TGTGCCAGCAGTTTGCAGGTCACCGGGGAGCTGTTTTTT. As protein: CASSLQVTGELFF.

J is TRBJ2-1 and V is TRBV27; D is undetermined. Per germline, CDR1 MNHEY and CDR2 SMNVEV (reference sequence). Trimming took off 3 bases at V and 3 bases at J, with 9 bases between the two ends. CDR3 length equals 14 residues. The CDR3, as DNA: TGTGCCAGCAGTTTGCGTGGTCGCTACAATGAGCAGTTCTTC. As protein: CASSLRGRYNEQFF.

This clone was counted a single time. The chain has TRBV29-1 and TRBJ2-2; D not resolved. CDR1 is SQVTM, CDR2 ANQGSEA, per germline. V shed 8 bases and J shed 2 bases, with 15 bases lying between them. The CDR3 contains 14 residues. CDR3: CSIQKMRNTGELFF. In DNA, the CDR3 is TGCAGCATCCAAAAAATGAGAAACACCGGGGAGCTGTTTTTT.

This clone was detected only a few times. An end of the junction differs from the germline gene, which may be a read error. The DNA of the CDR3 is TGTGCCAGCACTGATGGCGGGACAGAACGGTTC. This encodes CASTDGGTERF. The J gene is TRBJ2-7, the V gene TRBV5-4, with D perhaps TRBD1 (7 bases). The CDR3 extends over 11 amino acids. Germline V gene sequence: CDR1 SGHNT, CDR2 YYREEE (reference sequence).

The sample holds a few counts of this clone. This rearrangement joins TRBV9 to TRBJ1-1; 7 nucleotides align to TRBD1. The CDR3 consists of 14 residues. Germline CDR1 SGDLS, CDR2 YYNGEE. Trimming cost V 4 bases and J 3 bases; bases outside gene matches: 6. CDR3 sequence reads: CASSLRDSYTEAFF. The CDR3 DNA sequence: TGTGCCAGCAGCCTCCGGGACAGCTACACTGAAGCTTTCTTT.

This clone was found a few times. CDR3 protein: CASSLDSGPTYEQYF. DNA for the CDR3: TGTGCCAGCAGCTTAGATAGCGGACCCACCTACGAGCAGTACTTC. This chain joins TRBV7-8 and TRBJ2-7, with D tentatively TRBD2 (6 bases). CDR1 and CDR2 (germline): SGHVS, FQNEAQ. Trimming pared 1 base from V and 2 bases from J, leaving 12 bases between. This CDR3 is 15 amino acids long. The full variable domain, its missing parts supplied by reference TRBV7-8 and TRBJ2-7, is GAGVSQSPRYKVAKRGQDVALRCDPISGHVSLFWYQQALGQGPEFLTYFQNEAQLDKSGLPSDRFFAERPEGSVSTLKIQRTQQEDSAVYLCASSLDSGPTYEQYFGPGTRLTVT.

The rearrangement links TRBV5-4 to TRBJ2-5; maybe TRBD2 (6 bases). This CDR3 is 14 amino acids long. Germline CDR1 is SGHNT and CDR2 is YYREEE (reference sequence). In DNA form, the CDR3 reads TGTGCGACGACCCTGGGGGGAGGACAAGAGACCCAGTACTTC. It translates to CATTLGGGQETQYF.

The chain uses TRBV30 and TRBJ2-5; D remains unclear. The CDR3 extends over 12 amino acids. Per the germline V gene, CDR1 is GTSNPN and CDR2 is SVGIG (reference sequence). V lost 2 bases to trimming and J lost 4 bases, with 8 bases between them. The CDR3 sequence: CAWSSSLETQYF. As DNA, the CDR3 is TGTGCCTGGAGTTCAAGCCTAGAGACCCAGTACTTC. Together with reference TRBV30 and TRBJ2-5, the CDR3 gives the full variable domain: SQTIHQWPATLVQPVGSPLSLECTVEGTSNPNLYWYRQAAGRGLQLLFYSVGIGQISSEVPQNLSASRPQDRQFILSSKKLLLSDSGFYLCAWSSSLETQYFGPGTRLLVL.

This clone is a singleton in its sample. The CDR3 here is CASSQTVEKLFF. The CDR3 DNA is TGTGCCAGCAGCCAGACTGTCGAAAAACTGTTTTTT. The chain recombines TRBV7-9 with TRBJ1-4; D gene ambiguous. CDR3 length: 12 amino acids. Trimming removed 5 bases at V and 8 bases at J, with 9 bases between. Germline V gives CDR1 SEHNR, CDR2 FQNEAQ (reference sequence).

The rearrangement uses TRBV5-1 and TRBJ1-3; a weak D match, TRBD1 (6 bases). The CDR3 loop spans 14 amino acids. CDR1 is SGHRS, CDR2 YFSETQ, per germline. With 4 bases removed from V and 2 bases from J, the gap between germline ends came to 10 bases. CDR3 coding DNA: TGCGCCAGCAGCCTCGGACAGACTGGAAACACCATATATTTT. Translating gives CASSLGQTGNTIYF.

The rearrangement joins TRBV12-5 to TRBJ1-1, with a weak D call TRBD1 (6 bases). From germline, CDR1 is LGHNT and CDR2 FRNRAP. The CDR3 loop spans 15 amino acids. Trimming took off 5 bases at V and 6 bases at J, with 19 bases between the two ends. CDR3 amino acids: CASGTRGAREPEAFF. The CDR3, as DNA: TGTGCTAGTGGTACCCGGGGGGCGCGAGAACCTGAAGCTTTCTTT. Full variable domain (outside the CDR3, taken from reference TRBV12-5 and TRBJ1-1): DARVTQTPRHKVTEMGQEVTMRCQPILGHNTVFWYRQTMMQGLELLAYFRNRAPLDDSGMPKDRFSAEMPDATLATLKIQPSEPRDSAVYFCASGTRGAREPEAFFGQGTRLTVV.